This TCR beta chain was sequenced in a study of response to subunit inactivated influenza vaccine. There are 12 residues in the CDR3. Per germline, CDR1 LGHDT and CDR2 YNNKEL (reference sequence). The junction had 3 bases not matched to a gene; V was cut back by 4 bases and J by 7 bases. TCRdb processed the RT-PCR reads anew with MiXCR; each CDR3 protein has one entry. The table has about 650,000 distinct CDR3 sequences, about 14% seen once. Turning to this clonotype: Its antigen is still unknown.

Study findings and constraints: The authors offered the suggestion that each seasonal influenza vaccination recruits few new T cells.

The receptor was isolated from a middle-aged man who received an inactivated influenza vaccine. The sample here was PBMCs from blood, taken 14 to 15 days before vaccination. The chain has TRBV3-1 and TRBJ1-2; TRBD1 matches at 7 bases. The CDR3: CASSPGQAGYTF. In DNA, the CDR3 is TGTGCCAGCAGCCCCGGACAGGCTGGCTACACCTTC.